Shown below are 17 T cell receptor beta chains from a single sample sequenced in a study of blood T cell repertoires in COVID-19. Some clones are missing from TCRdb's copy, which holds only in-frame ones; the method was immunoSEQ multiplex PCR. Of around 130,000 clones in the sample, less than 85% were seen once. The sequenced sample consisted of PBMCs or T cells enriched from blood (not recorded which). The receptors originated from a woman aged 18-30 years who had been exposed to COVID-19.

J is TRBJ1-5 and V is TRBV5-1; tentatively, D is TRBD1 (5 bases). Germline V gives CDR1 SGHRS, CDR2 YFSETQ. This CDR3 has 13 amino acids. V was trimmed by 3 bases and J by 5 bases, leaving 9 bases between them. The CDR3 loop reads CASSSWGDQPQHF. The CDR3 nucleotides read TGCGCCAGCAGCTCGTGGGGGGATCAGCCCCAGCATTTT.

This chain joins TRBV5-1 and TRBJ1-4, with TRBD1 matching 8 bases. Germline loops: CDR1 SGHRS, CDR2 YFSETQ. Trimming took 4 bases from V and 7 from J; bases not matched to a gene: 6. CDR3 length: 14 residues. CDR3 sequence reads: CASSPKTGVEKLFF. The CDR3 bases are TGCGCCAGCAGCCCGAAGACAGGGGTTGAAAAACTGTTTTTT.

The chain combines TRBV5-6 with TRBJ1-2; D remains unclear. The germline CDR1 and CDR2 sequences are SGHDT and YYEEEE. The CDR3 covers 11 residues. V was trimmed by 4 bases and J by 7 bases, leaving 8 bases between them. The CDR3 reads CASSQTTGYTF. The CDR3 bases are TGTGCCAGCAGCCAGACAACTGGCTACACCTTC. The entire variable domain, with the rest obtained from reference TRBV5-6 and TRBJ1-2, is as follows: DAGVTQSPTHLIKTRGQQVTLRCSPKSGHDTVSWYQQALGQGPQFIFQYYEEEERQRGNFPDRFSGHQFPNYSSELNVNALLLGDSALYLCASSQTTGYTFGSGTRLTVV.

The rearrangement uses TRBV15 and TRBJ1-1, with a possible D match to TRBD1 (6 bases). This CDR3 comprises 17 residues. Germline lookup yields CDR1 LNHNV and CDR2 YYDKDF (reference sequence). The V and J ends lost 1 base and 1 base respectively, with 16 bases between them. The CDR3 loop reads CATSRGAGGAGNTEAFF. Here the CDR3 DNA reads TGTGCCACCAGCAGAGGCGCGGGGGGCGCTGGGAACACTGAAGCTTTCTTT.

The chain recombines TRBV5-4 with TRBJ2-1; TRBD2 aligns across 7 bases. Germline values: CDR1 SGHNT, CDR2 YYREEE (reference sequence). The CDR3 length is 16 residues. V lost 4 bases and J lost 1; bases outside the gene matches: 8. CDR3 region: CASSPEGGQSYNEQFF. The CDR3 DNA is TGTGCCAGCAGCCCCGAGGGAGGGCAGTCCTACAATGAGCAGTTCTTC.

V usage is TRBV29-1 and J usage is TRBJ2-7; 8 nucleotides align to TRBD1. This CDR3 has 11 amino acids. The V gene's germline CDR1 is SQVTM and CDR2 ANQGSEA. The trim removed 7 bases at V and 4 bases at J, leaving 3 bases unmatched. The CDR3 spells CSAGTGYEQYF. The DNA of the CDR3 is TGCAGCGCAGGGACAGGATACGAGCAGTACTTC.

The chain couples TRBV7-8 to TRBJ2-3, with D tentatively TRBD2 (5 bases). V was cut by 1 base and J by 0 bases, with 14 bases left in between. The length of the CDR3 is 17 residues. CDR1 and CDR2 from the germline V gene are SGHVS and FQNEAQ. This CDR3 is CASSLDASGPSTDTQYF. In DNA form, the CDR3 reads TGTGCCAGCAGCTTAGATGCGAGCGGCCCTAGCACAGATACGCAGTATTTT.

This clone was seen a few times. This chain connects TRBV14 to TRBJ2-5, with 14 nucleotides matching TRBD2. Germline-derived CDR1 and CDR2 are SGHDN and FVKESK. J gave up 5 bases and V 4 bases, and 12 bases lay outside the gene matches. CDR3 size: 18 residues. CDR3 DNA: TGTGCCAGCAGCCGACCGGGACTAGCGGGAGATCGAGAGGAGACCCAGTACTTC. Its translation is CASSRPGLAGDREETQYF.

Only one count was recorded for this clone. V and J are TRBV5-1 and TRBJ2-2; possible D gene TRBD1, 5 bases. CDR1 SGHRS and CDR2 YFSETQ come from the germline V gene. The CDR3 length is 16 residues. V lost 5 bases, J lost 4 bases, and 18 bases lay in between. Written as DNA, the CDR3 is TGCGCCAGCAGTGGTGGGAATGGGGCGAGCACCGGGGAGCTGTTTTTT. This sequence encodes CASSGGNGASTGELFF.

The chain links TRBV5-1 to TRBJ2-7; 10 bases map to TRBD1. Germline CDR1 reads SGHRS; CDR2 reads YFSETQ. V lost 0 bases and J lost 1; bases outside the gene matches: 4. This CDR3 spans 16 amino acids. The CDR3 sequence is CASSLGSGQGSYEQYF. For the CDR3, the DNA is TGCGCCAGCAGCTTGGGGTCGGGACAGGGGTCCTACGAGCAGTACTTC.

The chain is built from TRBV7-2 and TRBJ1-2, with 7 bases identical to TRBD1. The CDR3 has 14 residues. The V segment lost 5 bases and the J segment 4 bases; nucleotides outside the gene matches: 7. Germline CDR1 SGHTA, CDR2 FQGNSA. This CDR3 reads CASSPGQPFYGYTF. CDR3 DNA: TGTGCCAGCAGCCCGGGACAGCCGTTCTATGGCTACACCTTC. Filled out from reference TRBV7-2 and TRBJ1-2, the complete variable domain reads GAGVSQSPSNKVTEKGKDVELRCDPISGHTALYWYRQSLGQGLEFLIYFQGNSAPDKSGLPSDRFSAERTGGSVSTLTIQRTQQEDSAVYLCASSPGQPFYGYTFGSGTRLTVV.

The gene calls are TRBV6-2 or TRBV6-3 and TRBJ1-1; the D is unclear. The CDR3 totals 14 residues. V was clipped by 0 bases and J by 4 bases, with 9 bases between them. Germline V gives CDR1 MNHEY, CDR2 SVGEGT. CDR3: CASSYSNGVTEAFF. DNA of the CDR3: TGTGCCAGCAGTTACTCGAACGGGGTCACTGAAGCTTTCTTT.

The CDR3 nucleotides are TGTGCCAGCAGCTCCTTATTGGGAGCCCCTGAGACCCAGTACTTC. Translation: CASSSLLGAPETQYF. This rearrangement joins TRBV11-2 to TRBJ2-5; TRBD2 might be the D (5 bases). This CDR3 contains 15 residues. V shed 4 bases and J shed 5 bases, with 17 bases lying between them. Germline V lookup: CDR1 SGHAT, CDR2 FQNNGV.

The chain carries TRBV27 and TRBJ2-3; TRBD2 matches 8 bases. The CDR3 covers 14 residues. In germline, CDR1 is MNHEY, CDR2 SMNVEV (reference sequence). The V and J ends lost 6 bases and 7 bases, in that order; junction bases with no gene match: 9. DNA of the CDR3: TGTGCCAGCAGGACGGGAGGGCCGGCAAATACGCAGTATTTT. Translated, it gives CASRTGGPANTQYF.

The chain recombines TRBV19 with TRBJ2-6, with 8 nucleotides matching TRBD1. This CDR3 contains 18 residues. Trimming removed 1 base from V and 1 base from J; junction bases left unmatched: 6. CDR1 and CDR2 (germline): LNHDA, SQIVND (reference sequence). The chain's CDR3 is CASSIGGRGLSGANVLTF. The DNA for the CDR3 is TGTGCCAGTAGTATAGGCGGCAGGGGGCTTTCTGGGGCCAACGTCCTGACTTTC. Based on the CDR3 plus reference TRBV19 and TRBJ2-6, the full variable domain is DGGITQSPKYLFRKEGQNVTLSCEQNLNHDAMYWYRQDPGQGLRLIYYSQIVNDFQKGDIAEGYSVSREKKESFPLTVTSAQKNPTAFYLCASSIGGRGLSGANVLTFGAGSRLTVL.

The J gene is TRBJ2-3, the V gene TRBV27, with 11 positions matching TRBD1. The CDR3 runs 16 residues. V was pared by 5 bases and J by 3 bases, with 7 bases of the junction left unmatched. Germline loops: CDR1 MNHEY, CDR2 SMNVEV (reference sequence). As DNA, the CDR3 is TGTGCCAGCAGTCCGCGGACAGGGGGCGTAACAGATACGCAGTATTTT. The encoded protein is CASSPRTGGVTDTQYF.

The V gene is TRBV7-9, the J gene TRBJ2-3; 11 positions match TRBD2. With V trimmed by 6 bases and J by 3 bases, 8 bases remained unmatched. The germline V gene encodes CDR1 SEHNR and CDR2 FQNEAQ (reference sequence). CDR3 length equals 16 residues. Written as DNA, the CDR3 is TGTGCCAGCAGGCAAATAGCGGGAGGGCGGACAGATACGCAGTATTTT. It is translated as CASRQIAGGRTDTQYF.